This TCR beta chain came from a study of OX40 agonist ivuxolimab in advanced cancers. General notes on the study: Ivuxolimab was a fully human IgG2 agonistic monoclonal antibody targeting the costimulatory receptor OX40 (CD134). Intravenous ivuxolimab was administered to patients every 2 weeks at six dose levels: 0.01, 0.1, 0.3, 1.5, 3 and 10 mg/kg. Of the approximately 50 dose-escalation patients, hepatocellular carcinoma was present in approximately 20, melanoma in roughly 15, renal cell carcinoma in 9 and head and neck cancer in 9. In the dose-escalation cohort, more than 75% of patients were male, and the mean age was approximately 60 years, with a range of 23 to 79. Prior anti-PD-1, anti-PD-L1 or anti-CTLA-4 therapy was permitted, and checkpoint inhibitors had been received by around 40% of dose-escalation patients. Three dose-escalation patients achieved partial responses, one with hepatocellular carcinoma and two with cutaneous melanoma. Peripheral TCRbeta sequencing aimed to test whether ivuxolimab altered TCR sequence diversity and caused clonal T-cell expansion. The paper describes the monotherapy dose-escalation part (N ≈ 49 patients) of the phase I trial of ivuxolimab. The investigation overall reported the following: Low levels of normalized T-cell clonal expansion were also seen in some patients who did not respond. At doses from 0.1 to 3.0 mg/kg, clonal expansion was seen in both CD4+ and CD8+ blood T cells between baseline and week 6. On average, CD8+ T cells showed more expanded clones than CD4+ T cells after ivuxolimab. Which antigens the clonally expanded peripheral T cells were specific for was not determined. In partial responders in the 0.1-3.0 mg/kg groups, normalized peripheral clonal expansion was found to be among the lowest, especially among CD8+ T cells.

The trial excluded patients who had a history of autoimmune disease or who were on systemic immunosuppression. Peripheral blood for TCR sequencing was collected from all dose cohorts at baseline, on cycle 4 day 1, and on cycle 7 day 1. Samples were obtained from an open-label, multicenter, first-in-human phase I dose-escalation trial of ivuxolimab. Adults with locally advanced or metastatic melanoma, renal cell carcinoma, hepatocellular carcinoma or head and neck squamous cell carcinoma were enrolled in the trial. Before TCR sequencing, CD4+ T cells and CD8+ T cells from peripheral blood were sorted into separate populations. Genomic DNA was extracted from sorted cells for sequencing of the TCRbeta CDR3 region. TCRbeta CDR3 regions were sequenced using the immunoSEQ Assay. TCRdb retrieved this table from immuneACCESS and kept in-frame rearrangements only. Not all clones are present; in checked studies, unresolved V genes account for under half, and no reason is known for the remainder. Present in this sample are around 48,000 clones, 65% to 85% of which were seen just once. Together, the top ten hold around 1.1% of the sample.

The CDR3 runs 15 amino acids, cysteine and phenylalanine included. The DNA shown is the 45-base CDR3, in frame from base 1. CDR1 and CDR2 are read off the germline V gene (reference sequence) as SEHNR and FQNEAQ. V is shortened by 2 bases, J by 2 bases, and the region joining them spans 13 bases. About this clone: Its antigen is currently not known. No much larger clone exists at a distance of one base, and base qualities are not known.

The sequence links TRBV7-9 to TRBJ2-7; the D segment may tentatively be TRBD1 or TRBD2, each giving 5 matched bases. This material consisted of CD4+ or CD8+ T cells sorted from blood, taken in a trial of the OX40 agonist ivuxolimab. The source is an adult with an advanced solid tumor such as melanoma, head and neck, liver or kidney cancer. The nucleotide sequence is TGTGCCAGCAGCTTATCGAGGGGCGATCCCTACGAGCAGTACTTC. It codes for CASSLSRGDPYEQYF.